Listed below are T cell receptor beta chains from one sample, sequenced in a study of cytomegalovirus exposure and HLA in healthy donors. Libraries were prepared by immunoSEQ multiplex PCR; TCRdb keeps only in-frame clonotypes and omits some of them. Among 60,000 to 65,000 clones listed, 90% to 96% were seen once. What was sequenced was PBMCs. These receptors were collected from a woman between 18 and 29 years old in good health and CMV-seronegative. Each CDR3 is given with its conserved first and last residue. The order of the fields is CDR3 length, J gene, clone size, D gene, V gene, CDR3 DNA, CDR3 protein. A D gene is named only where the DNA matches it firmly. Clone size, where shown, is once, few, many, or a class for clones that have expanded.

cdr3_length: 16; j_call: TRBJ1-1; clone_size: once; d_call: TRBD1; v_call: TRBV10-3; cdr3_nt: TGTGCCATCAGTGAAGGGGACAGGCCCATGAACACTGAAGCTTTCTTT; cdr3_aa: CAISEGDRPMNTEAFF
cdr3_length: 13; j_call: TRBJ1-2; clone_size: NA; d_call: TRBD1; v_call: TRBV7-8; cdr3_nt: TGTGCCAGCAGCTTAACAGGGGACTATGGCTACACCTTC; cdr3_aa: CASSLTGDYGYTF
cdr3_length: 16; j_call: TRBJ2-2; clone_size: once; d_call: TRBD2; v_call: TRBV5-1; cdr3_nt: TGCGCCAGCAGCTTGGTTGGGACTAGCTCGACCGGGGAGCTGTTTTTT; cdr3_aa: CASSLVGTSSTGELFF
cdr3_length: 13; j_call: TRBJ2-3; clone_size: NA; d_call: NA; v_call: TRBV2; cdr3_nt: TGTGCCAGCCGGTACCGCCCGGCAGATACGCAGTATTTT; cdr3_aa: CASRYRPADTQYF
cdr3_length: 16; j_call: TRBJ1-3; clone_size: NA; d_call: TRBD1; v_call: TRBV18; cdr3_nt: TGTGCCAGCTCACCTGGGGACAGGGTGGACGGAAACACCATATATTTT; cdr3_aa: CASSPGDRVDGNTIYF
cdr3_length: 17; j_call: TRBJ2-7; clone_size: NA; d_call: NA; v_call: TRBV5-4; cdr3_nt: TGTGCCAGCAGCTTGGGGCCTCCTGGGGGGGGCGGGTACGAGCAGTACTTC; cdr3_aa: CASSLGPPGGGGYEQYF
cdr3_length: 14; j_call: TRBJ2-3; clone_size: NA; d_call: NA; v_call: TRBV28; cdr3_nt: TGTGCCAGCAGTTTAGGGCTAGCCGGGGATACGCAGTATTTT; cdr3_aa: CASSLGLAGDTQYF
cdr3_length: 14; j_call: TRBJ1-2; clone_size: NA; d_call: NA; v_call: TRBV29-1; cdr3_nt: TGCAGCGCTGGAGGGGTCAGGAGGGGCTATGGCTACACCTTC; cdr3_aa: CSAGGVRRGYGYTF
cdr3_length: 14; j_call: TRBJ2-7; clone_size: NA; d_call: TRBD1; v_call: TRBV7-2; cdr3_nt: TGTGCCAGCAGCTTATGGCCACAGGGGGACGAGCAGTACTTC; cdr3_aa: CASSLWPQGDEQYF
cdr3_length: 12; j_call: TRBJ2-7; clone_size: NA; d_call: NA; v_call: TRBV7-2; cdr3_nt: TGTGCCAGCAGCCCAGGGCCTCCTCTGCAGTACTTC; cdr3_aa: CASSPGPPLQYF
cdr3_length: 14; j_call: TRBJ2-3; clone_size: NA; d_call: NA; v_call: TRBV6-6; cdr3_nt: TGTGCCAGCAGTTCCAACGGGGTCACAGATACGCAGTATTTT; cdr3_aa: CASSSNGVTDTQYF
cdr3_length: 14; j_call: TRBJ2-7; clone_size: NA; d_call: TRBD1; v_call: TRBV6-5; cdr3_nt: TGTGCCAGCACCCTCGACAGGGACGGGTACGAGCAGTACTTC; cdr3_aa: CASTLDRDGYEQYF
cdr3_length: 13; j_call: TRBJ2-5; clone_size: NA; d_call: TRBD2; v_call: TRBV18; cdr3_nt: TGTGCCACCCGGCGGGGGGCGGAAGAGACCCAGTACTTC; cdr3_aa: CATRRGAEETQYF
cdr3_length: 16; j_call: TRBJ2-3; clone_size: NA; d_call: TRBD1; v_call: TRBV7-2; cdr3_nt: TGTGCCAGCAGCAAAGGGAGGGGACAGGGAACAGATACGCAGTATTTT; cdr3_aa: CASSKGRGQGTDTQYF
cdr3_length: 12; j_call: TRBJ2-7; clone_size: NA; d_call: NA; v_call: TRBV28; cdr3_nt: TGTGCCAGCATGGGTGTTGGAGAACGGCAGTACTTC; cdr3_aa: CASMGVGERQYF
cdr3_length: 15; j_call: TRBJ2-5; clone_size: NA; d_call: NA; v_call: TRBV28; cdr3_nt: TGTGCCAGCAGTGCGCTACAGGGCCCACAAGAGACCCAGTACTTC; cdr3_aa: CASSALQGPQETQYF
cdr3_length: 15; j_call: TRBJ2-2; clone_size: NA; d_call: TRBD2; v_call: TRBV6-5; cdr3_nt: TGTGCCAGCAGCCGGACTAGCGGGAGGGCCGGGGAGCTGTTTTTT; cdr3_aa: CASSRTSGRAGELFF
cdr3_length: 17; j_call: TRBJ1-4; clone_size: NA; d_call: NA; v_call: TRBV18; cdr3_nt: TGTGCCAGCTCACCCCTCCCAAGTAAAGGGGCCGGGGAAAAACTGTTTTTT; cdr3_aa: CASSPLPSKGAGEKLFF
cdr3_length: 16; j_call: TRBJ2-5; clone_size: once; d_call: NA; v_call: TRBV9; cdr3_nt: TGTGCCAGCAGCGTAGGGCGGGGGCTGGGGCAAGAGACCCAGTACTTC; cdr3_aa: CASSVGRGLGQETQYF
cdr3_length: 15; j_call: TRBJ1-1; clone_size: NA; d_call: NA; v_call: TRBV5-1; cdr3_nt: TGCGCCAGCCAACGGGAGGGCCCATCATTCACTGAAGCTTTCTTT; cdr3_aa: CASQREGPSFTEAFF
cdr3_length: 14; j_call: TRBJ2-2; clone_size: NA; d_call: NA; v_call: TRBV11-3; cdr3_nt: TGTGCCAGCAGCTTGGGGAGGAACACCGGGGAGCTGTTTTTT; cdr3_aa: CASSLGRNTGELFF
cdr3_length: 15; j_call: TRBJ1-5; clone_size: NA; d_call: TRBD1; v_call: TRBV2; cdr3_nt: TGTGCCAGCAGTGATAGGACAGGGGGCGGACAGCCCCAGCATTTT; cdr3_aa: CASSDRTGGGQPQHF
cdr3_length: 17; j_call: TRBJ2-2; clone_size: NA; d_call: TRBD2; v_call: TRBV7-4; cdr3_nt: TGTGCCAGCAGCACCCGACTGAGCGGGGGGGACACCGGGGAGCTGTTTTTT; cdr3_aa: CASSTRLSGGDTGELFF
cdr3_length: 15; j_call: TRBJ2-5; clone_size: NA; d_call: NA; v_call: TRBV5-1; cdr3_nt: TGCGCCAGCACCCTAGGACTAACACCGGGAGAGACCCAGTACTTC; cdr3_aa: CASTLGLTPGETQYF
cdr3_length: 15; j_call: TRBJ2-7; clone_size: NA; d_call: TRBD1; v_call: TRBV10-3; cdr3_nt: TGTGCCATCAGTGAGTCGAGACAGGGGGACTACGAGCAGTACTTC; cdr3_aa: CAISESRQGDYEQYF
cdr3_length: 14; j_call: TRBJ2-3; clone_size: once; d_call: TRBD1; v_call: TRBV28; cdr3_nt: TGTGCCATCCGACAGGGCCTAAGCACAGATACGCAGTATTTT; cdr3_aa: CAIRQGLSTDTQYF
cdr3_length: 12; j_call: TRBJ2-3; clone_size: NA; d_call: NA; v_call: TRBV18; cdr3_nt: TGTGCCAGCTCACCCCGGGCAGATACGCAGTATTTT; cdr3_aa: CASSPRADTQYF
cdr3_length: 13; j_call: TRBJ1-5; clone_size: few; d_call: NA; v_call: TRBV27; cdr3_nt: TGTGCCAGCAGTTTGTACAGCTGGGAGCCCCAGCATTTT; cdr3_aa: CASSLYSWEPQHF
cdr3_length: 13; j_call: TRBJ2-2; clone_size: NA; d_call: TRBD2; v_call: TRBV29-1; cdr3_nt: TGCAGCGTTGCCGGGACTAGCGTTGGGGAGCTGTTTTTT; cdr3_aa: CSVAGTSVGELFF
cdr3_length: 15; j_call: TRBJ2-3; clone_size: once; d_call: TRBD2; v_call: TRBV28; cdr3_nt: TGTGCCAGCAGTTTACGAGGAGCGGGGGGGATAACGCAGTATTTT; cdr3_aa: CASSLRGAGGITQYF
cdr3_length: 15; j_call: TRBJ2-1; clone_size: once; d_call: TRBD2; v_call: TRBV19; cdr3_nt: TGTGCCAGTAGTATTTTGTTGGCGGGAGGCAATGAGCAGTTCTTC; cdr3_aa: CASSILLAGGNEQFF
cdr3_length: 16; j_call: TRBJ1-3; clone_size: NA; d_call: TRBD1; v_call: TRBV7-9; cdr3_nt: TGTGCCAGCAGCGGCACTGACAGGGGAACTGGAAACACCATATATTTT; cdr3_aa: CASSGTDRGTGNTIYF
cdr3_length: 15; j_call: TRBJ2-1; clone_size: NA; d_call: NA; v_call: TRBV7-3; cdr3_nt: TGTGCCAGCAGCTTATTCGGGACACCCATAGGTGAGCAGTTCTTC; cdr3_aa: CASSLFGTPIGEQFF
cdr3_length: 15; j_call: TRBJ2-1; clone_size: NA; d_call: TRBD1; v_call: TRBV15; cdr3_nt: TGTGCCACCAGCAGAGCGACAGGGTCCTACAATGAGCAGTTCTTC; cdr3_aa: CATSRATGSYNEQFF
cdr3_length: 12; j_call: TRBJ2-7; clone_size: once; d_call: NA; v_call: TRBV28; cdr3_nt: TGTGCCGCCGGGATTATGGGCTACGAGCAGTACTTC; cdr3_aa: CAAGIMGYEQYF
cdr3_length: 14; j_call: TRBJ2-4; clone_size: NA; d_call: NA; v_call: TRBV19; cdr3_nt: TGTGCCAGTAGTACCCCGTGGGGGCAAAACATTCAGTACTTC; cdr3_aa: CASSTPWGQNIQYF
cdr3_length: 12; j_call: TRBJ2-3; clone_size: NA; d_call: NA; v_call: TRBV7-9; cdr3_nt: TGTGCCAGCGGGCCAAACACAGATACGCAGTATTTT; cdr3_aa: CASGPNTDTQYF
cdr3_length: 16; j_call: TRBJ2-7; clone_size: NA; d_call: NA; v_call: TRBV14; cdr3_nt: TGTGCCAGCAGCCCAACTTGGGCAGGGGCGAAATACGAGCAGTACTTC; cdr3_aa: CASSPTWAGAKYEQYF
cdr3_length: 14; j_call: TRBJ1-4; clone_size: NA; d_call: NA; v_call: TRBV7-2; cdr3_nt: TGTGCCAGCAGCTTAGGTGGGGGGGCAGGCCAGGTGTTTTTT; cdr3_aa: CASSLGGGAGQVFF
cdr3_length: 16; j_call: TRBJ2-3; clone_size: once; d_call: NA; v_call: TRBV10-1; cdr3_nt: TGCGCCAGCAGTGGTGGGACTCCTGGGGGCACAGATACGCAGTATTTT; cdr3_aa: CASSGGTPGGTDTQYF
cdr3_length: 15; j_call: TRBJ2-7; clone_size: NA; d_call: TRBD1; v_call: TRBV27; cdr3_nt: TGTGCCAGCAGGCCGGGACAGGGGGGCTCCTACGAGCAGTACTTC; cdr3_aa: CASRPGQGGSYEQYF
cdr3_length: 17; j_call: TRBJ2-3; clone_size: NA; d_call: TRBD1; v_call: TRBV18; cdr3_nt: TGTGCCAGCTCACCCCCGAGGCAGGGGGCGAGCACAGATACGCAGTATTTT; cdr3_aa: CASSPPRQGASTDTQYF
cdr3_length: 14; j_call: TRBJ1-4; clone_size: NA; d_call: NA; v_call: TRBV28; cdr3_nt: TGTGCCAGCAGTCCCCCGGGGGACCCACAAAAACTGTTTTTT; cdr3_aa: CASSPPGDPQKLFF
cdr3_length: 12; j_call: TRBJ2-7; clone_size: NA; d_call: NA; v_call: TRBV13; cdr3_nt: TGTGCCAGCAGCTTAGCGGGGTACGAGCAGTACTTC; cdr3_aa: CASSLAGYEQYF
cdr3_length: 13; j_call: TRBJ2-3; clone_size: once; d_call: NA; v_call: TRBV2; cdr3_nt: TGTGCCAGCACTAGTACTAGCACAGATACGCAGTATTTT; cdr3_aa: CASTSTSTDTQYF
cdr3_length: 13; j_call: TRBJ2-7; clone_size: NA; d_call: TRBD2; v_call: TRBV18; cdr3_nt: TGTGCCAGCTCACGGAGCGGGGGTTACGAGCAGTACTTC; cdr3_aa: CASSRSGGYEQYF
cdr3_length: 17; j_call: TRBJ2-1; clone_size: NA; d_call: TRBD2; v_call: TRBV19; cdr3_nt: TGTGCCAGTAGTGTAGATAGCGGGGGCCGCTCCTACAATGAGCAGTTCTTC; cdr3_aa: CASSVDSGGRSYNEQFF
cdr3_length: 15; j_call: TRBJ2-5; clone_size: NA; d_call: TRBD2; v_call: TRBV5-6; cdr3_nt: TGTGCCAGCAGCTTGGGACTAGCTTCCCAAGAGACCCAGTACTTC; cdr3_aa: CASSLGLASQETQYF
cdr3_length: 13; j_call: TRBJ1-1; clone_size: NA; d_call: NA; v_call: TRBV10-1; cdr3_nt: TGCGCCAGCAGCCCCCAGGGGAACACTGAAGCTTTCTTT; cdr3_aa: CASSPQGNTEAFF
cdr3_length: 14; j_call: TRBJ1-2; clone_size: NA; d_call: NA; v_call: TRBV7-2; cdr3_nt: TGTGCCAGCAGCTTAGGCGGCACGAGCTATGGCTACACCTTC; cdr3_aa: CASSLGGTSYGYTF
cdr3_length: 15; j_call: TRBJ1-2; clone_size: NA; d_call: TRBD1; v_call: TRBV11-2; cdr3_nt: TGTGCCAGCAGCGCACAGGGGGCGCGTCAGGTTGGCTACACCTTC; cdr3_aa: CASSAQGARQVGYTF
cdr3_length: 13; j_call: TRBJ1-5; clone_size: NA; d_call: TRBD1; v_call: TRBV19; cdr3_nt: TGTGCCACCCAGACCACAGGGGGTCAGCCCCAGCATTTT; cdr3_aa: CATQTTGGQPQHF
cdr3_length: 16; j_call: TRBJ1-3; clone_size: NA; d_call: NA; v_call: TRBV2; cdr3_nt: TGTGCCAGCACGGGGGAGGGCGCTTGGACTGGAAACACCATATATTTT; cdr3_aa: CASTGEGAWTGNTIYF
cdr3_length: 18; j_call: TRBJ2-7; clone_size: NA; d_call: TRBD1; v_call: TRBV19; cdr3_nt: TGTGCCAGTAGTATTTTGGGGCCCGGGGGACAGGGGATCTACGAGCAGTACTTC; cdr3_aa: CASSILGPGGQGIYEQYF